This T cell receptor (beta chain) was recorded in a study of regulatory T cells in long-lasting Graves disease. This clonotype came up a few times. CDR3 size: 17 residues. Germline trimming cut 6 bases from V and 5 bases from J; bases unmatched to any gene: 14. The time point here: newly diagnosed GD, antithyroid drugs for less than 3 months. PBMC RNA was the source of the TCR library. The authors built TCR beta libraries using iRepertoire HTBI primers and Arm-PCR of CDR3 regions. TCRdb recomputed calls from the multiplex PCR reads with MiXCR, one row per CDR3 protein. The sample has approximately 400,000 distinct CDR3 sequences, just under 15% seen once. Another study also made use of these data, one on T cells in Graves' hyperthyroidism and ophthalmopathy. That source notes: TCR CDR3 regions were first amplified by RT-PCR with HTBI primers.

The chain uses TRBV12-3 or TRBV12-4 and TRBJ2-5; 11 nucleotides line up with TRBD2. This clonotype originated in a woman aged 25 to 45 with Graves disease. The specimen comprised peripheral blood mononuclear cells (PBMCs), sampled at new diagnosis, from a patient treated with antithyroid drugs. This CDR3 reads CASSLSGRGGVGETQYF. CDR3 nucleotide sequence: TGTGCCAGCAGCCTTAGCGGGAGGGGGGGTGTGGGCGAGACCCAGTACTTC.